The following is a T cell receptor (beta chain) sequence with its context. This entry belongs to a study of T cells in Graves' hyperthyroidism and ophthalmopathy. RNA transcripts were the template for amplifying TCR beta CDR3 regions. In the first-round RT-PCR of the TCR CDR3, the HTBI primer set was used. TCRdb re-called the multiplex PCR reads with MiXCR, one entry per CDR3 protein. The table includes about 600,000 distinct CDR3 sequences, roughly 15% detected once. Germline CDR1 MNHNS, CDR2 SASEGT. V was clipped by 5 bases and J by 8 bases; unmatched bases: 11. The CDR3 extends over 15 amino acids. This TCR was sampled from a woman between 40 and 55 years old with Graves' ophthalmopathy. Sequenced input: blood. The chain links TRBV6-1 to TRBJ2-2; 7 bases are shared with TRBD2. In DNA, the CDR3 is TGTGCCAGCAGTCGCACTGGACTAGTTAGGGGGGAGCTGTTTTTT. Translated: CASSRTGLVRGELFF.